This T cell receptor beta chain was sequenced for a study of CD8+CD57+ T cells in acquired aplastic anemia listed by TCRdb under 2018. For context, the study as a whole: DNA extracted from sorted CD4+ and CD8+ cells had a mean of about 3.2 ug, with a range of roughly 0.18 to 27.4 ug. CD8+CD57+ expansion was defined as frequency above the mean frequency observed in healthy subjects.

To note about this clonotype: Its antigen is currently not known. Base qualities are not recorded, but no much larger clone differs from it by a single base.

Expansion of CD8+CD57+ cells had been shown by flow cytometry in the patients chosen for sequencing. All patients had severe acquired aplastic anemia diagnosed by International Study of Aplastic Anemia and Agranulocytosis and Camitta criteria. No therapy had been received by the patients at the time of blood sampling. In this study, sorted CD4+ and CD8+ T cells from the blood of healthy subjects and of severe aplastic anemia patients had their TCR repertoires deep-sequenced. Patients were enrolled in the USA under clinicaltrials.gov protocols 00001620, 01623167, 00001397, 00071045, 00081523 and 00961064. Ficoll-Paque density gradient centrifugation was used to isolate peripheral blood mononuclear cells. Before DNA extraction, CD4+ and CD8+ T cells were sorted with FACS or magnetic beads. Study-wide conclusions, independent of this receptor: CD8+ Simpson's diversity did not differ significantly between patients and healthy controls (P=0.060). Although roughly 29 CD8+ CDR3 sequences were shared by patients and controls, these sequences appeared highly expressed in patients and within the immunodominant clones of patients.

Genomic DNA served as template for TCR beta VDJ combination and CDR3 sequence profiling. An Illumina HiSeq 2000 was the platform used for TCR repertoire sequencing. On the study's bioinformatics: TRBV/TRBJ rearrangement plots, CDR3 size and DJ length profiles, and Simpson's diversity index were used to assess repertoires. The immunodominant clone was defined as the most abundant DNA sequence in deep sequencing data. CDR3 amino acid sequences were checked for sharing across subjects and were also compared against the VDJdb database and published repertoires. Through fastp at Q25 and MiXCR, TCRdb rebuilt clones from the public reads, retaining in-frame beta chains. A single entry per CDR3 protein holds the most common genes and DNA from its merged rows. Here the V and J calls rest on TCRdb's processing, not on the authors' analysis. This sample is represented by approximately 300,000 distinct CDR3 sequences; approximately 60% of them were singletons. In total, the top ten clones hold under 1.5% of the sample.

Specimen: sorted CD4+, CD8+, or CD8+CD57+ T cells (not recorded which) from PBMCs. The receptor comes from a human donor with aplastic anemia.

The nucleotide sequence is TGTGCCAGCAGGGCCATCACAGATACGCAGTATTTT. Its protein product is CASRAITDTQYF. The sequence links TRBV7-3 to TRBJ2-3; there is no confident call for the D gene. From the germline V gene, CDR1 is SGHTA and CDR2 is FQGTGA. Measured from the cysteine to the phenylalanine, the CDR3 is 12 residues long. Only CDR3 DNA is held: 36 bases, read in frame from base 1. V loses 6 bases of germline sequence and J loses 2 bases, and the interval between the two ends is 6 bases. The reference TRBV7-3 and TRBJ2-3 proteins fill in what lies around the CDR3, so the full variable domain reads GAGVSQTPSNKVTEKGKYVELRCDPISGHTALYWYRQSLGQGPEFLIYFQGTGAADDSGLPNDRFFAVRPEGSVSTLKIQRTERGDSAVYLCASRAITDTQYFGPGTRLTVL.